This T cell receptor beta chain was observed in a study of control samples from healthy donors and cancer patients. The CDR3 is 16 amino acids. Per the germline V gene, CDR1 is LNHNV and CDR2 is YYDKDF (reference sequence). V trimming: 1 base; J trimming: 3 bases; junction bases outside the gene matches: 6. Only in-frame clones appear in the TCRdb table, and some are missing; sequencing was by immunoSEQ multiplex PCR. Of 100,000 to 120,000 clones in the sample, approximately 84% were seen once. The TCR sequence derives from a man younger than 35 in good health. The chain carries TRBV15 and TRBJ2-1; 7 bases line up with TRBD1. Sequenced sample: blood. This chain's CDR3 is CATSRGRTGNYNEQFF. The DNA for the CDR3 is TGTGCCACCAGCAGAGGTCGGACAGGCAACTACAATGAGCAGTTCTTC.